This T cell receptor (beta chain) derives from a study of regulatory T cells in long-lasting Graves disease. For the study at large: To qualify as persistent, Graves' disease required over 5 years of antithyroid drugs with positive TSH receptor antibodies.

Noted time point: persistent/refractory GD, antithyroid drugs over 5 years with positive TRAb. Generation of the TCR library employed RNA extracted from PBMCs. V dropped 5 bases and J dropped 5 bases, with 19 bases sitting between them. Germline CDR1 SGHVS, CDR2 FNYEAQ. The CDR3 length is 15 residues. Researchers made TCR beta libraries by using iRepertoire HTBI primers and running Arm-PCR on CDR3 regions. In the original workflow: Analysis of the samples identified over 60 TRBV and over 13 TRBJ segments. One entry per CDR3 protein, called by TCRdb with MiXCR from the multiplex PCR reads. These V and J calls rely on TCRdb rather than the paper's analysis. The table shows fewer than 550,000 distinct CDR3 sequences, with roughly 21% occurring only once. The table lists this clonotype with a few counts. Its target is unknown. Study-level points and caveats: Between persistent patients, fewer than 3,500 public clonotypes were shared, exceeding the roughly 940 shared between new patients. A limited number of samples was an acknowledged limitation.

This specimen was peripheral blood mononuclear cells (PBMCs), taken when the disease was refractory, from a patient treated with antithyroid drugs. This clonotype was sampled from a female donor with Graves disease. The gene calls are TRBV7-6 and TRBJ2-7; D is perhaps TRBD1 or TRBD2 (5 bases each). CDR3 residues: CASSPRGTDLDEQYF. The DNA for the CDR3 is TGTGCCAGCAGCCCCCGAGGGACCGACCTTGACGAGCAGTACTTC. Drawing the rest from reference TRBV7-6 and TRBJ2-7, the complete variable domain is GAGVSQSPRYKVTKRGQDVALRCDPISGHVSLYWYRQALGQGPEFLTYFNYEAQQDKSGLPNDRFSAERPEGSISTLTIQRTEQRDSAMYRCASSPRGTDLDEQYFGPGTRLTVT.